Listed here is a single T cell receptor beta chain. This sample was included in a study of T cell responses to AZD1222 COVID-19 vaccine. The V and J ends lost 6 bases and 1 base, in that order; junction bases with no gene match: 8. The CDR3 sequence is 15 residues long. The germline gives CDR1 MDHEN, CDR2 SYDVKM. Sequenced by immunoSEQ multiplex PCR; TCRdb stores in-frame clones only, minus some. The sample consists of around 180,000 clones, 94% of them appearing once. The V and J genes are TRBV28 and TRBJ1-1; TRBD1 aligns across 7 bases. The starting material was peripheral blood, obtained 28 days after the second AZD1222 dose. This receptor was identified in an adult who received the AZD1222 COVID-19 vaccine. The CDR3 DNA is TGTGCCAGCAGGCCTACAGGGGTGGAGAACACTGAAGCTTTCTTT. Its translation is CASRPTGVENTEAFF.